The subject of this entry is one T cell receptor beta chain. CDR1 and CDR2 (germline): SNHLY, FYNNEI. CDR3 size: 15 residues. Germline trimming cut 7 bases from V and 3 bases from J; bases unmatched to any gene: 6. Assay used: immunoSEQ multiplex PCR; TCRdb lists only in-frame clones, some missing. Among over 300,000 clones listed, around 90% were seen once. This sample was taken from a study of blood T cell repertoires in COVID-19. Study at large: Collection of acute and convalescent COVID-19 samples took place in the United States, Italy and Spain. PBMCs, B-cell-depleted T cells, or T cells provided the cDNA or gDNA that made up the material.

This receptor was identified in a young man with active or convalescent COVID-19. Sequenced: peripheral blood. J is TRBJ2-3 and V is TRBV2; 11 nucleotides agree with TRBD2. CDR3 bases: TGTGCCAGCACCCCGCTAGCGGGAGGTACAGATACGCAGTATTTT. Translating gives CASTPLAGGTDTQYF.